The rows below give T cell receptor beta chains drawn from one sample of a study of CD8 T cells in Susac syndrome. Each CDR3 protein gets one entry after TCRdb re-called the immunoSEQ multiplex PCR reads with MiXCR. The sample has under 200,000 distinct CDR3 sequences; 90% to 97% are singletons. What was sequenced was CD4+ T cells from PBMCs. The receptors shown here come from a human donor with Susac syndrome. The CDR3 runs from the conserved cysteine through the conserved F or W. The D gene is left open where the match is weak. Some rows have no size entry. The others give once, few or many, or a class for an expanded clone.

cdr3_nt	cdr3_aa	d_call	j_call	clone_size	cdr3_length	v_call
TGTGCCAGCAGTGAGTCCGGGGTAAAAGGCGGTTTCTTT	CASSESGVKGGFF	.	TRBJ1-1	.	13	TRBV25-1
TGCGCCAGCAGCTCCTCGCCGGGTTGGGGAGATACGCAGTATTTT	CASSSSPGWGDTQYF	.	TRBJ2-3	.	15	TRBV5-1
TGCAGTGCTGACAGGGGTGCAGATACGCAGTATTTT	CSADRGADTQYF	TRBD1	TRBJ2-3	.	12	TRBV20-1
TGTGCCAGCAGTGGTCTCGGAGGGGTCTACAATGAGCAGTTCTTC	CASSGLGGVYNEQFF	.	TRBJ2-1	.	15	TRBV14
TGTGCCAGCAGCCCGCTATTCCAATCCATTCAAGCTAACTATGGCTACACCTTC	CASSPLFQSIQANYGYTF	.	TRBJ1-2	.	18	TRBV7-2
TGCAGCGTTGGGCGGGGGACCCAAGAGACCCAGTACTTC	CSVGRGTQETQYF	TRBD2	TRBJ2-5	.	13	TRBV29-1
TGTGCCTGGAGTGCCCAGGGGCATCAGCCCCAGCATTTT	CAWSAQGHQPQHF	.	TRBJ1-5	.	13	TRBV30
TGTGCCAGCAGCCAAGTGGCCACTAACTATGGCTACACCTTC	CASSQVATNYGYTF	.	TRBJ1-2	.	14	TRBV3-1
TGTGCCAGCAGCTCAATGCGGACGGAGCTGTTTTTT	CASSSMRTELFF	.	TRBJ2-2	.	12	TRBV5-4
TGTGCCTGGAGTGTAAATCTACAGGGACAGCCCCAGCATTTT	CAWSVNLQGQPQHF	.	TRBJ1-5	.	14	TRBV30
TGTGCCAGCAGCGTAGATCTGTTAGGCGGAAACACCATATATTTT	CASSVDLLGGNTIYF	.	TRBJ1-3	.	15	TRBV9
TGTGCCAGCTCTCCCACGGACAGTAGCAATCAGCCCCAGCATTTT	CASSPTDSSNQPQHF	.	TRBJ1-5	.	15	TRBV18
TGCAGTGCTAGAGTTGGGGGGATAGACTACACCTTC	CSARVGGIDYTF	.	TRBJ1-2	.	12	TRBV20-1
TGCGCCAGCAGCTTCTATCCATCTCGGAACAATGAGCAGTTCTTC	CASSFYPSRNNEQFF	.	TRBJ2-1	.	15	TRBV5-1
TGTGCCAGCAGCTTAAGCGGCCTAGCGGAAGAGACCCAGTACTTC	CASSLSGLAEETQYF	TRBD2	TRBJ2-5	once	15	TRBV7-9
TGTGCCAGCAGCTTAGAAGGGGTCCGAGAGACCCAGTACTTC	CASSLEGVRETQYF	.	TRBJ2-5	few	14	TRBV5-1
TGTGCCAGCACCCGACTAGGTGGAAACACCGGGGAGCTGTTTTTT	CASTRLGGNTGELFF	.	TRBJ2-2	.	15	TRBV7-2
TGTGCCAGCAGGCAAGAAGGGACAGGGGGCGCCTATGGCTACACCTTC	CASRQEGTGGAYGYTF	TRBD1	TRBJ1-2	.	16	TRBV3-1
TGTGCCTGGAACAGGGGACAGGGGGCCTACGAGCAGTACTTC	CAWNRGQGAYEQYF	TRBD1	TRBJ2-7	.	14	TRBV30
TGTGCCACCCGACGGGACACTGTTTCTGGGGCCAACGTCCTGACTTTC	CATRRDTVSGANVLTF	.	TRBJ2-6	.	16	TRBV15
TGCGCCAGCAGTCCGACCGGGACAGGGGGCTCTGAAGCTTTCTTT	CASSPTGTGGSEAFF	TRBD1	TRBJ1-1	.	15	TRBV5-1
TGTGCCAGCAGTGGGGGACTAGCTGTCCAGTACTTC	CASSGGLAVQYF	TRBD2	TRBJ2-5	.	12	TRBV6-5
TGTGCCAGCAGCGACAGGGGGGTTAGTGGCTACACCTTC	CASSDRGVSGYTF	TRBD1	TRBJ1-2	.	13	TRBV13
TGCGCCAGCAGCTTGGGTAGCGGGACCTACTCTGGGGCCAACGTCCTGACTTTC	CASSLGSGTYSGANVLTF	TRBD2	TRBJ2-6	.	18	TRBV5-1
TGTGCTAGCAGCTTTGGGACTAGCGGAACAGATACGCAGTATTTT	CASSFGTSGTDTQYF	TRBD2	TRBJ2-3	few	15	TRBV7-7
TGTGCCAGCAGCAAATGGGGCTCTAGCGGGGTTGGTACCCAGTACTTC	CASSKWGSSGVGTQYF	.	TRBJ2-5	once	16	TRBV21-1
TGTGCCAGCAGCTCCGCACCGGGCATGAACACTGAAGCTTTCTTT	CASSSAPGMNTEAFF	.	TRBJ1-1	once	15	TRBV7-6
TGCGCCAGCAGCCAAACCGGGACAGGGATTCCGGGGGCCAACGTCCTGACTTTC	CASSQTGTGIPGANVLTF	TRBD1	TRBJ2-6	once	18	TRBV5-1